One and the same sample provided the 4 T cell receptor beta chains below, sequenced in a study of shared clonotypes between healthy human individuals. Libraries were prepared by immunoSEQ multiplex PCR; TCRdb keeps only in-frame clonotypes and omits some of them. This table holds a few million clones, 90% to 95% found once. The sample taken for sequencing was naive CD4+ T cells sorted from blood. Subset defined: CD45RA+ positively selected. These receptor sequences come from a man aged 18 to 30 in good health.

V is TRBV11-3 and J is TRBJ2-2; TRBD1 might be the D (8 bases). The ends were cut back, 4 bases at V and 6 bases at J, with 15 bases in the middle. The CDR3 contains 15 residues. Germline-derived CDR1 and CDR2 are SGHNT and YENEEA. In DNA, the CDR3 is TGTGCCAGCAGCTCCAGTACAGGGGGGGCCGGGGAGCTGTTTTTT. This encodes CASSSSTGGAGELFF.

V is TRBV9 and J is TRBJ2-5; TRBD2 aligns across 16 bases. The V gene's germline CDR1 is SGDLS and CDR2 YYNGEE. The CDR3 length is 18 residues. With V trimmed by 0 bases and J by 5 bases, 7 bases remained unmatched. The DNA for the CDR3 is TGTGCCAGCAGCGTAGATGGGACTAGCGGGGGGGCCGGGGAGACCCAGTACTTC. Translation: CASSVDGTSGGAGETQYF.

The rearrangement links TRBV5-5 to TRBJ2-7, with D maybe TRBD1 (5 bases). Germline loops: CDR1 SGHKS, CDR2 YYEKEE (reference sequence). The CDR3 is made up of 15 amino acids. Trimming removed 4 bases at V and 2 bases at J, with 16 bases between. CDR3 loop: CASSLGQGWTYEQYF. CDR3 DNA: TGTGCCAGCAGCCTAGGCCAGGGATGGACCTACGAGCAGTACTTC.

This chain joins TRBV7-3 and TRBJ1-6; 7 positions agree with TRBD1. In germline, CDR1 is SGHTA, CDR2 FQGTGA. The CDR3 totals 14 residues. After removal of 4 bases from V and 8 bases from J, the junction contained 5 bases not matched to a gene. The DNA of the CDR3 is TGTGCCAGCAGCTCCGGGACAGAAGATTCACCCCTCCACTTT. It codes for CASSSGTEDSPLHF.